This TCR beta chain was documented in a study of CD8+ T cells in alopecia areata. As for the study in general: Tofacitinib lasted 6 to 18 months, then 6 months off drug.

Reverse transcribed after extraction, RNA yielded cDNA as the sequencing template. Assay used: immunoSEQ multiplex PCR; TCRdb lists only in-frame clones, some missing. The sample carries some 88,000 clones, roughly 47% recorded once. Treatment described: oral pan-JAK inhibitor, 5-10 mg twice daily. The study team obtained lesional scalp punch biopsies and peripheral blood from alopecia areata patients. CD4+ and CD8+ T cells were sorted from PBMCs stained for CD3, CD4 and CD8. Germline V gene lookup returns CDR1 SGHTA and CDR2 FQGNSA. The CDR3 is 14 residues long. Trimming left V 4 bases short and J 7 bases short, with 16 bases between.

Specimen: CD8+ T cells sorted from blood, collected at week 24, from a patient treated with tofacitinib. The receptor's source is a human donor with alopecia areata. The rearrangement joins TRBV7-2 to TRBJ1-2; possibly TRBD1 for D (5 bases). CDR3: CASSWPGVEGGYTF. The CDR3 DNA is TGTGCCAGCAGCTGGCCGGGGGTCGAGGGTGGCTACACCTTC.